The next 25 T cell receptor beta chains were all read from a single sample in a study of long-term antiretroviral therapy in people with HIV (dated by TCRdb to about 2022). The immunoSEQ hsTCRB v3.0 assay was used at survey level resolution to sequence the TRB variable region. Drawn from immuneACCESS, this table holds only the in-frame rearrangements with V and J called that TCRdb kept. Clones are partly lost; checked studies trace under half to an unresolved V gene and leave the rest unexplained. In all, the sample holds about 20,000 clones, and roughly 86% of those were seen once. About 11% of the sample goes to the ten largest clones. Sequences were derived from unsorted PBMCs, sampled 0.5 years after starting antiretroviral therapy. Source of these receptors: a man aged 40-49 years with HIV.

This clone was detected a few times. The CDR3 loop is CASSVEGRQGGNGYTF. In DNA form, the CDR3 reads TGTGCCAGCAGCGTAGAGGGAAGACAGGGAGGGAATGGCTACACCTTC. The chain carries TRBV9 and TRBJ1-2, with TRBD1 matching over 7 bases. Germline V gene data show CDR1 as SGDLS and CDR2 as YYNGEE. The CDR3 spans 16 residues. Trimming removed 0 bases from V and 6 bases from J; junction bases left unmatched: 11.

The chain couples TRBV5-6 to TRBJ1-1; D remains ambiguous. The CDR3 runs to 14 residues. Trimming took off 4 bases at V and 6 bases at J, with 16 bases between the two ends. Germline V gives CDR1 SGHDT, CDR2 YYEEEE. This chain's CDR3 is CASSPWRGPPEAFF. The CDR3 DNA reads TGTGCCAGCAGCCCGTGGCGGGGTCCCCCTGAAGCTTTCTTT.

This chain connects TRBV28 to TRBJ2-5, with 16 positions matching TRBD2. V lost 11 bases, J lost 5 bases, and 5 bases stayed unmatched. CDR1 MDHEN and CDR2 SYDVKM come from the germline V gene. This CDR3 has 14 amino acids. The CDR3 sequence is CAGTSGREGETQYF. The CDR3 bases are TGTGCCGGGACTAGCGGGAGGGAGGGGGAGACCCAGTACTTC.

CDR3: CASSYSGLYSYNEQFF. The CDR3, as DNA: TGTGCCAGCAGTTACTCGGGACTTTACTCCTACAATGAGCAGTTCTTC. The chain links TRBV6-5 to TRBJ2-1; weak D call: TRBD2 (6 bases). Germline assignment: CDR1 MNHEY and CDR2 SVGAGI. Trimming removed 0 bases at V and 0 bases at J, with 9 bases between. The CDR3 contains 16 residues.

The chain is built from TRBV18 and TRBJ2-1; D gene unclear. CDR3 length: 16 residues. Germline V gene sequence: CDR1 KGHSH, CDR2 LQKENI. The V end lost 4 bases, the J end lost 4 bases, and 17 bases lay between the germline ends. CDR3 residues: CASSRRRADDYNEQFF. The CDR3 coding sequence is TGTGCCAGCTCACGCAGACGGGCCGACGATTACAATGAGCAGTTCTTC. Together with reference TRBV18 and TRBJ2-1, the CDR3 gives the full variable domain: NAGVMQNPRHLVRRRGQEARLRCSPMKGHSHVYWYRQLPEEGLKFMVYLQKENIIDESGMPKERFSAEFPKEGPSILRIQQVVRGDSAAYFCASSRRRADDYNEQFFGPGTRLTVL.

The genes are TRBV5-4 and TRBJ2-2; the match to TRBD1 covers 8 bases. The CDR3 is 13 residues long. CDR1 is SGHNT and CDR2 is YYREEE in the germline V gene (reference sequence). The trim removed 9 bases at V and 6 bases at J, leaving 7 bases unmatched. This CDR3 reads CAIEDRAPGELFF. The CDR3 coding sequence is TGTGCCATCGAGGACAGGGCGCCCGGGGAGCTGTTTTTT.

The chain recombines TRBV27 with TRBJ1-2; 7 bases agree with TRBD1. With V trimmed by 5 bases and J by 3 bases, 6 bases remained unmatched. The CDR3 spans 14 residues. Germline V gives CDR1 MNHEY, CDR2 SMNVEV (reference sequence). Here the CDR3 DNA reads TGTGCCAGCAGTCGCGACAGGGTTGACTATGGCTACACCTTC. This codes for CASSRDRVDYGYTF.

V usage is TRBV2 and J usage is TRBJ2-3, with D uncertain. This CDR3 comprises 13 residues. Trimming removed 6 bases at V and 2 bases at J, with 9 bases between. From germline, CDR1 is SNHLY and CDR2 FYNNEI. The CDR3 is CASRGQDTDTQYF. The CDR3 region has the DNA TGTGCCAGCAGAGGGCAGGACACAGATACGCAGTATTTT.

CDR3 nucleotides: TGTGCCAGTAGGACTCGGACAGGGTCGGCCGGGGAGCTGTTTTTT. This sequence encodes CASRTRTGSAGELFF. V gene TRBV19 combines with J gene TRBJ2-2; 8 bases line up with TRBD1. The germline gives CDR1 LNHDA, CDR2 SQIVND (reference sequence). With 6 bases clipped from V and 6 bases from J, the junction kept 9 bases outside the gene matches. The length of the CDR3 is 15 residues. The full variable domain, in which reference TRBV19 and TRBJ2-2 provide the parts outside the CDR3, is DGGITQSPKYLFRKEGQNVTLSCEQNLNHDAMYWYRQDPGQGLRLIYYSQIVNDFQKGDIAEGYSVSREKKESFPLTVTSAQKNPTAFYLCASRTRTGSAGELFFGEGSRLTVL.

This chain connects TRBV6-1 to TRBJ2-7, with a possible D match to TRBD2 (6 bases). The germline V and J ends were trimmed by 5 bases and 10 bases, with 12 bases remaining between them. The CDR3 extends over 11 amino acids. CDR1 and CDR2 (germline): MNHNS, SASEGT. Here the CDR3 DNA reads TGTGCCAGCAGTAGAGTACTAGCACAGTACTTC. Amino acids: CASSRVLAQYF.

The genes are TRBV14 and TRBJ2-7, with 9 bases that match TRBD1. The CDR3 sequence is 16 residues long. Germline CDR1 is SGHDN and CDR2 is FVKESK. Trimming cost V 0 bases and J 2 bases; bases outside gene matches: 5. This chain's CDR3 is CASSQDLGTGPYEQYF. The CDR3 DNA reads TGTGCCAGCAGCCAAGATTTGGGGACAGGGCCCTACGAGCAGTACTTC. The full variable domain, completed using reference TRBV14 and TRBJ2-7, is EAGVTQFPSHSVIEKGQTVTLRCDPISGHDNLYWYRRVMGKEIKFLLHFVKESKQDESGMPNNRFLAERTGGTYSTLKVQPAELEDSGVYFCASSQDLGTGPYEQYFGPGTRLTVT.

This rearrangement joins TRBV6-6 to TRBJ1-2; the D is unclear. Germline-derived CDR1 and CDR2 are MNHNY and SVGAGI (reference sequence). There are 11 residues in the CDR3. V lost 8 bases, J lost 2 bases, and 6 bases lay in between. CDR3 in DNA: TGTGCCAGCGCCAACAACTATGGCTACACCTTC. As protein: CASANNYGYTF.

By sample share, this clone is large (0.1 to 1%). The chain employs TRBV27 and TRBJ1-1; no clear D gene. The CDR3 extends over 14 amino acids. Germline-derived CDR1 and CDR2 are MNHEY and SMNVEV (reference sequence). With 0 bases removed from V and 7 bases from J, the gap between germline ends came to 12 bases. The CDR3 sequence: CASSLSWTDYEAFF. CDR3 DNA: TGTGCCAGCAGTTTATCCTGGACGGACTATGAAGCTTTCTTT.

The rearrangement links TRBV7-9 to TRBJ2-5; D gene uncertain. This CDR3 spans 15 amino acids. Germline V gene sequence: CDR1 SEHNR, CDR2 FQNEAQ (reference sequence). V was clipped by 5 bases and J by 1 base, with 14 bases between them. The CDR3 loop reads CASSLGRTAQETQYF. The CDR3, as DNA: TGTGCCAGCAGCCTGGGCCGGACGGCCCAAGAGACCCAGTACTTC. Looking up the rest from reference TRBV7-9 and TRBJ2-5 gives the full variable domain: DTGVSQNPRHKITKRGQNVTFRCDPISEHNRLYWYRQTLGQGPEFLTYFQNEAQLEKSRLLSDRFSAERPKGSFSTLEIQRTEQGDSAMYLCASSLGRTAQETQYFGPGTRLLVL.

The chain links TRBV27 to TRBJ2-5, with D possibly being TRBD1 or TRBD2 (5 bases each). The CDR3 runs to 13 residues. V was trimmed by 5 bases and J by 4 bases, leaving 11 bases between them. Germline V CDR1 and CDR2: MNHEY, SMNVEV (reference sequence). DNA of the CDR3: TGTGCCAGCAGTCCAGACAGCGGAGAGACCCAGTACTTC. Its protein product is CASSPDSGETQYF.

The gene calls are TRBV19 and TRBJ2-2; possibly TRBD1 for D (6 bases). The CDR3 contains 17 residues. V was trimmed by 5 bases and J by 4 bases, leaving 20 bases between them. CDR1 and CDR2 (germline): LNHDA, SQIVND (reference sequence). CDR3 coding DNA: TGTGCCAGTAGTTTCCGGGACAACCAGAGGGGCACCGGGGAGCTGTTTTTT. Residues: CASSFRDNQRGTGELFF.

CDR3 DNA: TGTGCCAGCAGCTTAGCGGGGGGGCTCACCGGGGAGCTGTTTTTT. Its translation is CASSLAGGLTGELFF. The chain is built from TRBV7-9 and TRBJ2-2; D is possibly TRBD2 (7 bases). The CDR3 runs to 15 residues. Trimming left V 0 bases short and J 4 bases short, with 9 bases between. CDR1 is SEHNR, CDR2 FQNEAQ, per germline (reference sequence).

This sequence joins TRBV23-1 and TRBJ1-3; TRBD1 is a possible D gene (5 bases). TRBV23-1 is assigned to the ORF class and has an uncertain function. The CDR3 has 13 amino acids. V lost 6 bases and J lost 6, with 12 bases in between. CDR3 residues: CASSQGLQNTIYF. The CDR3 DNA reads as TGCGCCAGCAGCCAGGGACTCCAAAACACCATATATTTT.

This clone was seen once. The chain uses TRBV2 and TRBJ1-5; 10 bases are shared with TRBD1. In germline, CDR1 is SNHLY, CDR2 FYNNEI. V lost 4 bases to trimming and J lost 6 bases; unmatched junction nucleotides: 6. The CDR3 spans 15 residues. The CDR3 nucleotides read TGTGCCAGCAGTGTTGAGGGACAGGGGACTCAGCCCCAGCATTTT. This codes for CASSVEGQGTQPQHF.

V and J are TRBV7-9 and TRBJ2-6, with D unclear. CDR3 length: 14 amino acids. Trimming shortened V by 2 bases and J by 2 bases, and 4 bases separated the two germline ends. Per germline, CDR1 SEHNR and CDR2 FQNEAQ (reference sequence). The CDR3 DNA reads as TGTGCCAGCAGCTTAATCCCTGGGGCCAACGTCCTGACTTTC. Its protein is CASSLIPGANVLTF.

This chain links TRBV30 with TRBJ2-1; 11 bases are a match to TRBD2. The CDR3 has 14 amino acids. Germline CDR1 reads GTSNPN; CDR2 reads SVGIG (reference sequence). V shed 7 bases, J shed 6 bases, and the junction held 8 bases outside the gene matches. CDR3 region: CASSSGRSLNEQFF. In DNA, the CDR3 is TGTGCCTCCTCTAGCGGGAGGTCCCTCAATGAGCAGTTCTTC.

The rearrangement uses TRBV11-1 and TRBJ2-6; 7 positions agree with TRBD1. The J segment lost 0 bases and the V segment lost 6 bases, leaving 8 bases of the junction unmatched. Germline loops: CDR1 SGHAT, CDR2 FQDESV (reference sequence). CDR3 length equals 17 residues. CDR3 region: CASRPRQGSSGANVLTF. For the CDR3, the DNA is TGTGCCAGCAGGCCCCGACAGGGTAGCTCTGGGGCCAACGTCCTGACTTTC. The complete variable domain, with remaining parts taken from reference TRBV11-1 and TRBJ2-6, reads EAEVAQSPRYKITEKSQAVAFWCDPISGHATLYWYRQILGQGPELLVQFQDESVVDDSQLPKDRFSAERLKGVDSTLKIQPAELGDSAMYLCASRPRQGSSGANVLTFGAGSRLTVL.

The CDR3 coding sequence is TGTGCCAGCAGCTTAGTTTGGACTAGCGGGAGGGCCGAGCAGTACTTC. Translating it yields CASSLVWTSGRAEQYF. V and J are TRBV11-2 and TRBJ2-7; the match to TRBD2 covers 15 bases. The CDR3 totals 16 residues. With V trimmed by 1 base and J by 6 bases, 4 bases remained unmatched. Germline CDR1 is SGHAT and CDR2 is FQNNGV.

CDR3 region: CASTSYETQYF. The CDR3 nucleotides read TGTGCCAGCACCAGCTACGAGACCCAGTACTTC. The rearrangement joins TRBV2 to TRBJ2-5, with no clear D. CDR1 is SNHLY, CDR2 FYNNEI, per germline. This CDR3 contains 11 residues. Trimming removed 7 bases at V and 5 bases at J, with 8 bases between.

The chain recombines TRBV4-2 with TRBJ2-7; 10 bases are a match to TRBD1. The V and J ends lost 2 bases and 4 bases, in that order; junction bases with no gene match: 5. Germline assignment: CDR1 LGHNA and CDR2 YNFKEQ. There are 15 residues in the CDR3. The CDR3 is CASSQYGTGVYEQYF. As DNA, the CDR3 is TGTGCCAGCAGCCAATACGGGACAGGGGTTTACGAGCAGTACTTC.